This passage covers 30 T cell receptor beta chains from one sample sequenced in a study of blood T cells in healthy people across ages. Then a second PCR, running roughly 7 to 11 cycles, was carried out with a sample-barcoded 5' primer and a J-beta primer mix. One entry per CDR3 protein, called by TCRdb with MiXCR from the 5' RACE reads. The table has roughly 1.7 million distinct CDR3 sequences, about 35% seen once. The specimen sequenced was blood. These receptors originate from a woman under 40 in good health.

The chain employs TRBV5-5 and TRBJ1-1; the D gene is possibly TRBD1 (5 bases). Germline V lookup: CDR1 SGHKS, CDR2 YYEKEE (reference sequence). CDR3 size: 16 residues. V was pared by 3 bases and J by 5 bases, with 20 bases between. Written as DNA, the CDR3 is TGTGCCAGCAGCTATTCAGCGGGACTCACCGGGACTGAAGCTTTCTTT. This encodes CASSYSAGLTGTEAFF.

The chain is built from TRBV7-6 and TRBJ1-1; TRBD1 agrees at 8 bases. Germline-derived CDR1 and CDR2 are SGHVS and FNYEAQ. Losses at the gene ends were 2 bases for V and 3 bases for J; bases not matched to a gene: 14. The CDR3 has 18 amino acids. The CDR3 nucleotides read TGTGCCAGCAGCTTACGCCCCACGGGGGCAGGGGGCTACACTGAAGCTTTCTTT. It yields the protein CASSLRPTGAGGYTEAFF.

The chain employs TRBV2 and TRBJ1-5, with D possibly TRBD1 on 5 matching bases. V was shortened by 7 bases and J by 4 bases, with 11 bases between the two germline ends. The CDR3 extends over 13 amino acids. Germline V gives CDR1 SNHLY, CDR2 FYNNEI. In DNA form, the CDR3 reads TGTGCCAGCAATAAGGAGGGGAATCAGCCCCAGCATTTT. Translating it yields CASNKEGNQPQHF.

There are a few counts of this clonotype. The chain links TRBV5-5 to TRBJ2-7; 8 bases are shared with TRBD2. Trimming took 3 bases from V and 3 from J; bases not matched to a gene: 17. CDR3 length equals 18 residues. Looked up from germline, CDR1 is SGHKS and CDR2 is YYEKEE (reference sequence). The CDR3 DNA sequence: TGTGCCAGCAGCTCCGAGGCGGGCGGGGGGCAATTTCTCTACGAGCAGTACTTC. Its protein product is CASSSEAGGGQFLYEQYF. Full variable domain (rest looked up from reference TRBV5-5 and TRBJ2-7): DAGVTQSPTHLIKTRGQQVTLRCSPISGHKSVSWYQQVLGQGPQFIFQYYEKEERGRGNFPDRFSARQFPNYSSELNVNALLLGDSALYLCASSSEAGGGQFLYEQYFGPGTRLTVT.

The chain joins TRBV12-3 or TRBV12-4 to TRBJ1-2; 10 bases fit TRBD1. V shed 1 base, J shed 2 bases, and the junction held 19 bases outside the gene matches. The CDR3 is 21 amino acids. The CDR3 DNA reads as TGTGCCAGCAGTTTAGGACAGGGGGCGGTCAGGTATCCCCCTTCGAACTATGGCTACACCTTC. Encoded protein: CASSLGQGAVRYPPSNYGYTF.

This clonotype has a count of ten or more. J is TRBJ1-1 and V is TRBV20-1; D call uncertain. V shed 0 bases and J shed 3 bases, with 11 bases lying between them. Germline values: CDR1 DFQATT, CDR2 SNEGSKA (reference sequence). The CDR3 spans 14 residues. The CDR3 region has the DNA TGCAGTGCTAGAGATCCCGTATCGGACACTGAAGCTTTCTTT. It codes for CSARDPVSDTEAFF.

This clonotype showed up just a few times. V and J are TRBV21-1 and TRBJ1-2; TRBD1, the D gene given by the table, was not confirmed from the DNA. TRBV21-1 is annotated as a pseudogene. The CDR3 has 14 residues. DNA for the CDR3: TGTGCCAGCAGCAGCCTAGGGGGGCACTATGGCTACACCTTC. As protein: CASSSLGGHYGYTF.

The J gene is TRBJ1-6, the V gene TRBV5-1, with D hard to call. Trimming left V 6 bases short and J 4 bases short, with 14 bases between. The CDR3 is 15 residues long. Germline V gives CDR1 SGHRS, CDR2 YFSETQ. The CDR3 sequence: CASTFDGSYNSPLHF. CDR3 bases: TGCGCCAGCACCTTCGACGGGTCTTATAATTCACCCCTCCACTTT.

This sequence joins TRBV28 and TRBJ2-1, with TRBD2 matching over 8 bases. The ends lost 6 bases at V and 4 bases at J; junction bases unmatched: 8. The CDR3 has 15 amino acids. Germline V gene data show CDR1 as MDHEN and CDR2 as SYDVKM. The CDR3 DNA sequence: TGTGCCAGCAGCTGGAGCGGGAGAGGATACAATGAGCAGTTCTTC. Amino acid sequence: CASSWSGRGYNEQFF.

V and J are TRBV6-1 and TRBJ1-2; the match to TRBD1 covers 7 bases. V lost 3 bases and J lost 4; bases outside the gene matches: 8. Germline CDR1 and CDR2: MNHNS and SASEGT. There are 15 residues in the CDR3. The CDR3 DNA reads TGTGCCAGCAGTGAGGCGAGAGGGGGCACCTATGGCTACACCTTC. Its protein is CASSEARGGTYGYTF.

V and J are TRBV30 and TRBJ2-3, with TRBD1 identical over 9 bases. V dropped 1 base and J dropped 4; count of bases not matched to a gene: 3. The CDR3 runs to 14 residues. Germline CDR1 and CDR2: GTSNPN and SVGIG (reference sequence). CDR3 amino acids: CAWSAGQGSDTQYF. The CDR3 DNA sequence: TGTGCCTGGAGTGCGGGACAGGGATCAGATACGCAGTATTTT.

V is TRBV20-1 and J is TRBJ2-7, with D possibly called TRBD1 or TRBD2 (5 bases each). Germline V CDR1 and CDR2: DFQATT, SNEGSKA (reference sequence). The CDR3 sequence is 14 residues long. Trimming cost V 4 bases and J 1 base, with 14 bases left between them. CDR3 protein: CSATKDGASYEQYF. CDR3 DNA: TGCAGTGCTACCAAAGACGGGGCTTCCTACGAGCAGTACTTC.

This clonotype was detected a few times. The J gene is TRBJ2-5, the V gene TRBV7-6, with D possibly being TRBD1 (6 bases). Trimming cost V 5 bases and J 5 bases, with 21 bases left between them. The germline gives CDR1 SGHVS, CDR2 FNYEAQ. This CDR3 contains 16 residues. The CDR3 nucleotides read TGTGCCAGCAGCCTTGCGGCTGGGACAATACGCGAGACCCAGTACTTC. The encoded protein is CASSLAAGTIRETQYF.

In its sample, this clonotype was seen a few times. V and J are TRBV20-1 and TRBJ2-1; 11 positions agree with TRBD2. The CDR3 has 19 residues. Germline lookup yields CDR1 DFQATT and CDR2 SNEGSKA (reference sequence). V lost 0 bases to trimming and J lost 0 bases; unmatched junction nucleotides: 10. CDR3 DNA sequence: TGCAGTGCTAGAGATCTCCTAGCGGGGGGACCGGACTCCTACAATGAGCAGTTCTTC. The encoded protein is CSARDLLAGGPDSYNEQFF.

In its sample, this clonotype was seen a few times. V and J are TRBV27 and TRBJ2-5, with 11 nucleotides matching TRBD1. From germline, CDR1 is MNHEY and CDR2 SMNVEV (reference sequence). This CDR3 comprises 16 residues. V lost 4 bases to trimming and J lost 5 bases; unmatched junction nucleotides: 9. Here the CDR3 reads CASSYTRTGGRETQYF. CDR3 DNA: TGTGCCAGCAGTTATACAAGGACAGGGGGCAGGGAGACCCAGTACTTC.

About this clonotype itself: A read error is possible here, since a much larger clone lies one base away. V is TRBV27 and J is TRBJ2-7; 7 bases agree with TRBD1. Trimming took 5 bases from V and 5 from J; bases not matched to a gene: 12. Germline CDR1 MNHEY, CDR2 SMNVEV (reference sequence). The CDR3 spans 15 residues. The CDR3 sequence: CASSLDSTGCHEQYF. DNA of the CDR3: TGTGCCAGCAGTCTTGACTCGACAGGGTGCCACGAGCAGTACTTC.

The chain is built from TRBV28 and TRBJ2-1; perhaps TRBD2 as D (5 bases). The CDR3 is 11 amino acids. V lost 3 bases and J 11 bases, leaving 8 bases between the germline ends. The V gene's germline CDR1 is MDHEN and CDR2 SYDVKM. The DNA for the CDR3 is TGTGCCAGCAGTTTGAGGGATAAGCAGTTCTTC. Its translation is CASSLRDKQFF.

The chain links TRBV18 to TRBJ2-2, with D uncertain. Germline V lookup: CDR1 KGHSH, CDR2 LQKENI. V was shortened by 3 bases and J by 6 bases, with 14 bases between the two germline ends. This CDR3 has 15 residues. The CDR3 region is CASSPPNGSPGELFF. In DNA form, the CDR3 reads TGTGCCAGCTCACCTCCGAACGGTAGCCCCGGGGAGCTGTTTTTT.

The J gene is TRBJ2-5, the V gene TRBV4-2, with 15 bases aligning to TRBD2. This CDR3 spans 19 amino acids. Trimming removed 3 bases from V and 0 bases from J; junction bases left unmatched: 8. Per germline, CDR1 LGHNA and CDR2 YNFKEQ. The CDR3 DNA is TGTGCCAGCAGCCATCCCCCTGGGACTAGCGGGGGGAACCAAGAGACCCAGTACTTC. Its translation is CASSHPPGTSGGNQETQYF.

In regard to this clonotype: A much larger clone is a single base away; this may be a read error. The V and J genes are TRBV29-1 and TRBJ1-4; the D is unclear. The CDR3 is 13 residues long. V was cut by 0 bases and J by 6 bases, with 8 bases left in between. Per germline, CDR1 SQVTM and CDR2 ANQGSEA. The CDR3 DNA is TGCAGCGTTGAAGATAGACGGGATGAAAAACTGTTTTTT. It codes for CSVEDRRDEKLFF. Complete variable domain (other parts from reference TRBV29-1 and TRBJ1-4): SAVISQKPSRDICQRGTSLTIQCQVDSQVTMMFWYRQQPGQSLTLIATANQGSEATYESGFVIDKFPISRPNLTFSTLTVSNMSPEDSSIYLCSVEDRRDEKLFFGSGTQLSVL.

This clonotype occurred many times. This rearrangement joins TRBV6-2 or TRBV6-3 to TRBJ2-6; no reliable D call. V gave up 3 bases and J gave up 0 bases, with 6 bases separating them. From germline, CDR1 is MNHEY and CDR2 SVGEGT. The CDR3 sequence is 15 residues long. The CDR3 loop is CASSYTASGANVLTF. CDR3 bases: TGTGCCAGCAGTTATACAGCCTCTGGGGCCAACGTCCTGACTTTC.

The gene calls are TRBV27 and TRBJ2-1, with 9 bases lining up with TRBD2. The germline CDR1 and CDR2 sequences are MNHEY and SMNVEV (reference sequence). V dropped 1 base and J dropped 9; count of bases not matched to a gene: 10. The CDR3 extends over 16 amino acids. CDR3 nucleotide sequence: TGTGCCAGCAGTTTATTTAGTGGAGCGGGAGGTTCTGAGCAGTTCTTC. Protein: CASSLFSGAGGSEQFF.

This clonotype was detected a few times. This chain links TRBV6-1 with TRBJ2-1, with D unclear. Germline CDR1 reads MNHNS; CDR2 reads SASEGT. The length of the CDR3 is 14 residues. Trimming removed 2 bases from V and 9 bases from J, with 14 bases in between. The CDR3 DNA reads as TGTGCCAGCAGTGAACCGAGGACGAACGGTGAGCAGTTCTTC. This sequence encodes CASSEPRTNGEQFF.

The J gene is TRBJ2-4, the V gene TRBV20-1; TRBD1 aligns across 8 bases. CDR1 and CDR2 (germline): DFQATT, SNEGSKA (reference sequence). After removal of 6 bases from V and 0 bases from J, the junction contained 4 bases not matched to a gene. CDR3 size: 14 residues. In DNA form, the CDR3 reads TGCAGTGCCGCGACAGGGGCAGCCAAAAACATTCAGTACTTC. It codes for CSAATGAAKNIQYF.

This clonotype was counted only a few times. This rearrangement joins TRBV4-1 to TRBJ2-7, with D perhaps matching TRBD1 (6 bases). Germline CDR1 and CDR2: MGHRA and YSYEKL. This CDR3 spans 17 amino acids. Trimming removed 4 bases from V and 3 bases from J, with 22 bases in between. CDR3 DNA sequence: TGCGCCAGCAGCCGGGCAGGGGATTCTCCTATGGGCTACGAGCAGTACTTC. It specifies CASSRAGDSPMGYEQYF.

This clonotype was detected ten times or more. V usage is TRBV20-1 and J usage is TRBJ2-3; 9 nucleotides agree with TRBD2. The CDR3 loop spans 15 amino acids. Germline V gene sequence: CDR1 DFQATT, CDR2 SNEGSKA (reference sequence). The CDR3 reads CSAAPVAGDADTQYF. The CDR3 DNA follows: TGCAGCGCTGCCCCAGTAGCGGGGGATGCTGATACGCAGTATTTT.

Comment on this clonotype: The junction departs from the called germline gene at one end, perhaps through a read error. The chain uses TRBV20-1 and TRBJ2-1; D may match TRBD1 or TRBD2 (5 bases each). The CDR3 is 14 residues long. Per the germline V gene, CDR1 is DFQATT and CDR2 is SNEGSKA (reference sequence). The CDR3 bases are TGCAGTGCTAGGCGGTGGGGGAACTACACTGAGCAGTTCTTC. Translation gives CSARRWGNYTEQFF.

There are a few counts of this clonotype. The chain is built from TRBV6-2 or TRBV6-3 and TRBJ2-1, with a tentative D call TRBD2 (5 bases). Germline V CDR1 and CDR2: MNHEY, SVGEGT. The CDR3 covers 14 residues. V was cut by 4 bases and J by 9 bases, with 16 bases left in between. The CDR3 loop reads CASSSQRTRSEQFF. The CDR3 nucleotides read TGTGCCAGCAGTTCCCAGCGGACCCGCTCTGAGCAGTTCTTC.

V and J are TRBV20-1 and TRBJ2-1; a possible D gene is TRBD2 (6 bases). V lost 4 bases, J lost 2 bases, and 9 bases lay in between. Germline lookup yields CDR1 DFQATT and CDR2 SNEGSKA (reference sequence). This CDR3 contains 13 residues. The DNA of the CDR3 is TGCAGTGCTAAACTAGCAACCTACAATGAGCAGTTCTTC. Amino acid sequence: CSAKLATYNEQFF.

V and J are TRBV28 and TRBJ2-1, with 11 positions matching TRBD2. The CDR3 is 14 amino acids. The germline gives CDR1 MDHEN, CDR2 SYDVKM. V gave up 6 bases and J gave up 9 bases; unmatched junction bases: 7. CDR3 DNA: TGTGCCAGCAGAATTCCTAGCGGGAGGTCTGAGCAGTTCTTC. It encodes CASRIPSGRSEQFF.